What follows describes a single TCR beta chain. TCRdb passed the 5' RACE reads through MiXCR, listing each CDR3 protein once. The table lists a few hundred thousand distinct CDR3 sequences, 20% to 25% of them singletons. This sample was taken from a study of T-cell memory formation after mild COVID-19. This CDR3 region has 15 residues. Trimming left V 6 bases short and J 5 bases short, with 17 bases between. CDR1 and CDR2 (germline): SGHVS, FQNEAQ. Sequenced: PBMCs or a T cell subset sorted from them (not recorded which). This rearrangement joins TRBV7-8 to TRBJ2-1; perhaps TRBD1 as D (6 bases). The TCR originated in an adult woman who had mild COVID-19 (a few samples of this study predate the infection). Cell type and time point are not known. Written as DNA, the CDR3 is TGTGCCAGCAGTATCTCTATATGGGGGCACAATGAGCAGTTCTTC. Translating gives CASSISIWGHNEQFF.